Listed below are T cell receptor beta chains from one sample, sequenced in a study of metastatic and nonmetastatic thyroid tumors. With MiXCR, TCRdb reprocessed the PCR reads. The sample comprises around 20,000 clones, roughly 20% of which are singletons, and 8.1% rests with the top ten. Sequenced sample: adjacent normal tissue. These receptors came from a female donor with papillary thyroid cancer or a benign thyroid nodule (not recorded which). Some clones in this sample may be carry-over from other donors' samples. CDR3s include the opening cysteine and the closing phenylalanine or tryptophan. Fields, in order: J gene, V gene, D gene, clone size, CDR3 DNA, CDR3 protein. A D gene is named only where the DNA matches it firmly. Part of the rows lack a size; the others show once, few, many or a class for expanded clones.

J: TRBJ1-6
V: TRBV11-1
D: NA
size: NA
DNA: TGTGCCAGCAGCTTAGAGGACGGCAATTCACCCCTCCACTTT
CDR3: CASSLEDGNSPLHF

J: TRBJ2-1
V: TRBV11-1
D: TRBD2
size: NA
DNA: TGTGCCAGCAGCCCGACCGGGACTAGCGGGAGGATTGAGCAGTTCTTC
CDR3: CASSPTGTSGRIEQFF

J: TRBJ2-7
V: TRBV14
D: NA
size: many
DNA: TGTGCCAGCAGCCCCCCAGGTTGGAAGACCTACGAGCAGTACTTC
CDR3: CASSPPGWKTYEQYF

J: TRBJ2-2
V: TRBV7-3
D: NA
size: medium-sized
DNA: TGTGCCAGCAGCCGACAGGCCGGGGAGCTGTTTTTT
CDR3: CASSRQAGELFF

J: TRBJ2-1
V: TRBV10-3
D: NA
size: NA
DNA: TGTGCCATCAGTGAGTCTAAGGAGGACAATGAGCAGTTCTTC
CDR3: CAISESKEDNEQFF

J: TRBJ2-1
V: TRBV6-4
D: NA
size: NA
DNA: TGTGCCAGCAGTGAAGATGGAGGCTCCTACAATGAGCAGTTCTTC
CDR3: CASSEDGGSYNEQFF

J: TRBJ1-2
V: TRBV6-6
D: NA
size: NA
DNA: TGTGCCAGCAGTTACGCACGGACACCGAACTATGGCTACACCTTC
CDR3: CASSYARTPNYGYTF

J: TRBJ2-2
V: TRBV7-9
D: NA
size: NA
DNA: TGTGCCAGCAGCTTAGTGGGGATCGACGGGGAGCTGTTTTTT
CDR3: CASSLVGIDGELFF

J: TRBJ1-1
V: TRBV11-2
D: NA
size: few
DNA: TGTGCCAGCAGCTTACTCTTGAACACTGAAGCTTTCTTT
CDR3: CASSLLLNTEAFF

J: TRBJ1-2
V: TRBV7-2
D: NA
size: NA
DNA: TGTGCCCCCCTCGGCAGGCGTAACTATGGCTACACCTTC
CDR3: CAPLGRRNYGYTF

J: TRBJ1-1
V: TRBV28
D: NA
size: NA
DNA: TGTGCCAGCAGATCGCCACATGTTTCCGGTGAAGCTTTCTTT
CDR3: CASRSPHVSGEAFF

J: TRBJ2-7
V: TRBV20-1
D: TRBD2
size: NA
DNA: TGCAGTGCTTTTGGCCCTGGGTCTAGCGGGGGCTCCTACGAGCAGTACTTC
CDR3: CSAFGPGSSGGSYEQYF

J: TRBJ2-3
V: TRBV9
D: NA
size: many
DNA: TGTGCCAGCAGCGGGCTAGCAAAAGATACGCAGTATTTT
CDR3: CASSGLAKDTQYF

J: TRBJ2-3
V: TRBV5-1
D: NA
size: NA
DNA: TGCGCCAGCAGCTTGCAAGGGGAAAGAGATGCGCAGTATTTT
CDR3: CASSLQGERDAQYF

J: TRBJ1-6
V: TRBV6-1
D: NA
size: NA
DNA: TGTGCCAGCAGGAAAGAGGGGAATTCACCCCTCCACTTT
CDR3: CASRKEGNSPLHF

J: TRBJ2-5
V: TRBV24-1
D: TRBD2
size: medium-sized
DNA: TGTGCCACCAGTGATCCTAGCGGGAGTGCGGAGACCCAGTACTTC
CDR3: CATSDPSGSAETQYF

J: TRBJ2-7
V: TRBV6-2/TRBV6-3
D: TRBD1
size: few
DNA: TGTGCCAGCCGAGGGACAGGGGGCTACGAGCAGTACTTT
CDR3: CASRGTGGYEQYF

J: TRBJ2-3
V: TRBV12-3/TRBV12-4
D: NA
size: few
DNA: TGTGCCAGCAGTCCCCCTTATAGGCTCAGTGATACGCAGTATTTT
CDR3: CASSPPYRLSDTQYF

J: TRBJ1-2
V: TRBV6-1
D: TRBD1
size: few
DNA: TGTGCCAGCATGAGAGGACAGGGGGCAGATGGCTACACCTTC
CDR3: CASMRGQGADGYTF

J: TRBJ1-2
V: TRBV27
D: NA
size: NA
DNA: TGTGCCAGCAGTTCCTCAGGAAGTTCTTTCTATGGCTACACCTTC
CDR3: CASSSSGSSFYGYTF

J: TRBJ1-1
V: TRBV12-3/TRBV12-4
D: TRBD1
size: NA
DNA: TGTGCCAGCAGTCGACAGGGATCGAGCACTGAAGCTTTCTTT
CDR3: CASSRQGSSTEAFF

J: TRBJ2-3
V: TRBV11-2
D: NA
size: NA
DNA: TGTGCCAGCAGCCCGGACTACCTTAGCACAGATACGCAGTATTTT
CDR3: CASSPDYLSTDTQYF

J: TRBJ2-2
V: TRBV7-9
D: NA
size: NA
DNA: TGTGCCAGCAGCTTAGAGTCGGGGGAGCTGTTTTTT
CDR3: CASSLESGELFF

J: TRBJ2-3
V: TRBV27
D: TRBD2
size: NA
DNA: TGTGCCACAGGACTAGCGGGACCATACACCACAGATACGCAGTATTTT
CDR3: CATGLAGPYTTDTQYF

J: TRBJ2-1
V: TRBV6-1
D: NA
size: many
DNA: TGTGCCAGCAGTAATCCGGGACACAATTACAATGAGCAGTTCTTC
CDR3: CASSNPGHNYNEQFF

J: TRBJ2-7
V: TRBV19
D: NA
size: NA
DNA: TGTGCCAGTAGTGTAAGTGACGGGGCCAAGCAGTACTTC
CDR3: CASSVSDGAKQYF

J: TRBJ1-1
V: TRBV12-3/TRBV12-4
D: NA
size: few
DNA: TGTGCCAGCAGCCACTCGACTTCAGGGAAAGCGGCAACTGAAGCTTTCTTT
CDR3: CASSHSTSGKAATEAFF

J: TRBJ1-3
V: TRBV4-1
D: NA
size: medium-sized
DNA: TGCGCCAGCAGCCAAGATGGGGGCGCTGGAAACACCATATATTTT
CDR3: CASSQDGGAGNTIYF

J: TRBJ1-1
V: TRBV30
D: TRBD1
size: many
DNA: TGTGCCTGGAGTGGCAGAGGGGGCATCAACACTGAAGCTTTCTTT
CDR3: CAWSGRGGINTEAFF

J: TRBJ2-1
V: TRBV20-1
D: NA
size: NA
DNA: TGCAGTGCCCGGGGGGCTAGCGCCAGAATTGAGCAGTTCTTC
CDR3: CSARGASARIEQFF

J: TRBJ1-3
V: TRBV5-1
D: NA
size: many
DNA: TGCGCCAGCAGCTTGGCGACGGCGGGACTGTCGTCTGGAAACACCATATATTTT
CDR3: CASSLATAGLSSGNTIYF

J: TRBJ2-1
V: TRBV29-1
D: NA
size: few
DNA: TGCAGCGTTGACCCTCCGCCCTCCAATGAGCTGTTCTTC
CDR3: CSVDPPPSNELFF

J: TRBJ1-1
V: TRBV5-1
D: TRBD1
size: medium-sized
DNA: TGCGCCAGCAGGGGACAGCCGAACACTGAAGCTTTCTTT
CDR3: CASRGQPNTEAFF

J: TRBJ2-2
V: TRBV7-3
D: NA
size: few
DNA: TGTGCCAGCAGCTTCCCAGGGACCGGGGAGCTGTTTTTT
CDR3: CASSFPGTGELFF

J: TRBJ2-1
V: TRBV19
D: NA
size: medium-sized
DNA: TGTGCCAGCTCGGGGATTGTTGTCAATGAGCAGTTCTTC
CDR3: CASSGIVVNEQFF

J: TRBJ1-1
V: TRBV27
D: TRBD1
size: few
DNA: TGTGCCAGCAGTCTTACAGGGGAGTCTGAAGCTTTCTTT
CDR3: CASSLTGESEAFF

J: TRBJ2-1
V: TRBV6-1
D: TRBD2
size: NA
DNA: TGTGCCAGCATGGAGTTAGCGGGAGGTGAGCAGTTCTTC
CDR3: CASMELAGGEQFF

J: TRBJ2-1
V: TRBV6-1
D: NA
size: NA
DNA: TGTGCCAGCAGTGAAGTGGTGAATGAGCAGTTCTTC
CDR3: CASSEVVNEQFF

J: TRBJ2-1
V: TRBV20-1
D: NA
size: NA
DNA: TGCAGTGCTATTAGTCCCCAGGGGGGGTACAATGAGCAGTTCTTC
CDR3: CSAISPQGGYNEQFF

J: TRBJ2-1
V: TRBV20-1
D: NA
size: NA
DNA: TGCAGTGCTAGAGATCTTGGGGTTTCCTACAATGAGCAGTTCTTC
CDR3: CSARDLGVSYNEQFF

J: TRBJ2-3
V: TRBV9
D: NA
size: NA
DNA: TGTGCCATCATCGGGGCGGGACCCAGCACAGATACGCAGTATTTT
CDR3: CAIIGAGPSTDTQYF

J: TRBJ2-1
V: TRBV11-2
D: NA
size: NA
DNA: TGTGCCAGCAGCTTAGTATATCTCAGCGGATTTTACAATGAGCAGTTCTTC
CDR3: CASSLVYLSGFYNEQFF

J: TRBJ2-1
V: TRBV3-1
D: TRBD2
size: many
DNA: TGTGCCAGCAGCCAAGTGGGACTAGCGGGAGTCAATGAGCAGTTCTTC
CDR3: CASSQVGLAGVNEQFF

J: TRBJ1-2
V: TRBV7-9
D: NA
size: NA
DNA: TGTGCCAGCAGCTTAGACAGGGCAGGCTACACCTTC
CDR3: CASSLDRAGYTF

J: TRBJ1-6
V: TRBV11-2
D: TRBD1
size: NA
DNA: TGTGCCAGCAGCGTATGGACAGGGGTGTCACCCCTCCACTTT
CDR3: CASSVWTGVSPLHF

J: TRBJ2-1
V: TRBV15
D: NA
size: NA
DNA: TGTGCCACCCCCGGGAAGGGTGCGTATGAGCAGTTCTTC
CDR3: CATPGKGAYEQFF

J: TRBJ1-3
V: TRBV28
D: TRBD1
size: few
DNA: TGTGCCAGCAGCGGACAGGTCTTCGGAAACACCATATATTTT
CDR3: CASSGQVFGNTIYF

J: TRBJ1-2
V: TRBV6-1
D: TRBD1
size: NA
DNA: TGTGCCAGCAGGTTTCGACAGGGCATTTATGGCTACACCTTC
CDR3: CASRFRQGIYGYTF

J: TRBJ2-7
V: TRBV20-1
D: TRBD2
size: large
DNA: TGCAGTGCTGCTGGGACTAGCGGGAGAAACGAGCAGTACTTC
CDR3: CSAAGTSGRNEQYF

J: TRBJ2-2
V: TRBV5-1
D: NA
size: medium-sized
DNA: TGCGCCAGCAGCTTGGACCGAACGGGGGAGCTGTTTTTT
CDR3: CASSLDRTGELFF

J: TRBJ1-1
V: TRBV5-5
D: NA
size: NA
DNA: TGTGCCAGCAGCGAGTCCCCGCGGGACACTGAAGCTTTCTTT
CDR3: CASSESPRDTEAFF

J: TRBJ2-1
V: TRBV12-3/TRBV12-4
D: NA
size: NA
DNA: TGTGCCAGCAGTTTGGGGCTCCGAAATGAGCAGTTCTTC
CDR3: CASSLGLRNEQFF

J: TRBJ2-7
V: TRBV5-1
D: TRBD2
size: once
DNA: TGCGCCAGCAGCTTGGATCGCGGGAGTATTGACGAGCAGTACTTC
CDR3: CASSLDRGSIDEQYF

J: TRBJ2-7
V: TRBV20-1
D: TRBD2
size: few
DNA: TGCAGTGCTAGAGCCGATCCGCGGGAGACGTCCCTTAGCCCCTACGAGCAGTACTTC
CDR3: CSARADPRETSLSPYEQYF

J: TRBJ2-7
V: TRBV6-1
D: TRBD2
size: medium-sized
DNA: TGTGCCAGCACCGCTACTAGCGGGAGTATCTACGAGCAGTACTTC
CDR3: CASTATSGSIYEQYF